This T cell receptor (beta chain) was sequenced in a study of blood T cell dynamics during melanoma immunotherapy. For the study at large: Standard first-line treatment here was pembrolizumab or nivolumab plus ipilimumab in metastatic melanoma.

The CDR3 runs to 15 residues. Germline CDR1 SQVTM, CDR2 ANQGSEA. V trimming: 5 bases; J trimming: 1 base; junction bases outside the gene matches: 3. A fixed DNA input of about 350 ng was used per bulk PBMC sample. Generated by immunoSEQ multiplex PCR, the TCRdb table keeps only in-frame clones and is missing some. The data contain tens of thousands of clones, 87% of them singletons. This clone appeared once. Time point specified: pre-treatment baseline. This chain uses TRBV29-1 with TRBJ2-2; 11 bases match TRBD2. This clonotype originated in a human donor with melanoma. The sequencing here drew on blood, taken from a patient treated with checkpoint blockade. This CDR3 is CSVLTSGMNTGELFF. The DNA of the CDR3 is TGCAGCGTTCTGACTAGCGGGATGAACACCGGGGAGCTGTTTTTT.